The present T cell receptor beta chain was sequenced within a study of blood T cell repertoires in COVID-19. Study summary: There were acute and convalescent COVID-19 samples, and they came from the United States, Italy and Spain. T cells, B-cell-depleted T cells, or PBMCs supplied cDNA or gDNA.

Profiled with immunoSEQ multiplex PCR; TCRdb holds only in-frame clones, not every one. The sample records around 380,000 clones, around 84% being singletons. V lost 1 base to trimming and J lost 1 base, with 8 bases between them. The CDR3 length is 14 residues. Per the germline V gene, CDR1 is SGHDT and CDR2 is YYEEEE. The source of this sequence is a human donor with acute or convalescent COVID-19. The donor label of this sample is uncertain. Sequencing was carried out using peripheral blood. The gene calls are TRBV5-6 and TRBJ1-1; no reliable D call. The CDR3, as DNA: TGTGCCAGCAGCTTGCCTCGGGGGAACACTGAAGCTTTCTTT. Its translation is CASSLPRGNTEAFF.